The rows below give T cell receptor beta chains drawn from one sample of a study of technical replicates of blood from several donors. TCRdb's table, derived via immunoSEQ multiplex PCR, lists solely in-frame clones and lacks some. Of 95,000 to 100,000 clones listed, approximately 95% are singletons. Sequenced: T cells isolated from PBMCs. The receptors stem from a human donor in good health. Each CDR3 is given with its conserved first and last residue. Each record gives: V gene, D gene, J gene, clone size, CDR3 DNA, CDR3 protein. D genes are given only for firm matches. The listing skips clone size in some rows; elsewhere it reads once, few, many or a size class.

>TRBV28|NA|TRBJ2-3|NA
TGTGCCAGCAGTCTAAGTAGAAGCGAGAGCACAGATACGCAGTATTTT
CASSLSRSESTDTQYF
>TRBV12-1|NA|TRBJ1-5|NA
TGTGCCAGCAGATTTGACTATTACCGGGTACTTAGCAATCAGCCCCAGCATTTT
CASRFDYYRVLSNQPQHF
>TRBV2|NA|TRBJ1-5|NA
TGTGCCAGCAAGCGGGGTAGGGGAGACCAGCCCCAGCATTTT
CASKRGRGDQPQHF
>TRBV5-1|TRBD1|TRBJ1-2|NA
TGCGCCAGCAGCACCGATACAGGGGACAACTATGGCTACACCTTC
CASSTDTGDNYGYTF
>TRBV6-1|NA|TRBJ1-1|NA
TGTGCCAGCAGTGAAGCGGTCGGGGGGAACACTGAAGCTTTCTTT
CASSEAVGGNTEAFF
>TRBV11-2|NA|TRBJ1-1|NA
TGTGCCAGCAGCAGAGACGGGACTGAAGCTTTCTTT
CASSRDGTEAFF
>TRBV5-1|TRBD2|TRBJ2-2|NA
TGCGCCAGCAGCCTGAGCTTAGCGGGGGGCGACACCGGGGAGCTGTTTTTT
CASSLSLAGGDTGELFF
>TRBV5-1|TRBD1|TRBJ2-7|NA
TGCGCCAGCAGCCCCCTCGGGGACAGCTATTACGAGCAGTACTTC
CASSPLGDSYYEQYF
>TRBV6-6|NA|TRBJ2-1|NA
TGTGCCAGCAGAGACCCGACAGGCCTAGGGGAGCAGTTCTTC
CASRDPTGLGEQFF
>TRBV10-1|NA|TRBJ2-7|once
TGCGCCAGGGTAAGGACACCGAGCTCCTACGAGCAGTACTTC
CARVRTPSSYEQYF
>TRBV9|NA|TRBJ1-1|NA
TGTGCCAGCAGCGTAGGACGGGACACTGAAGCTTTCTTT
CASSVGRDTEAFF
>TRBV11-1|TRBD2|TRBJ2-1|NA
TGTGCCAGCAGCGGAGCAGGGACTAGCGTGTGGAATGAGCAGTTCTTC
CASSGAGTSVWNEQFF
>TRBV29-1|NA|TRBJ2-5|NA
TGCAGCGTTGTGGCGGGAACGGGGGAGCAGTACTTC
CSVVAGTGEQYF
>TRBV14|NA|TRBJ2-3|NA
TGTGCCAGCAGCCAAGGGACAGCAGATACGCAGTATTTT
CASSQGTADTQYF
>TRBV7-2|NA|TRBJ2-7|NA
TGTGCCAGCAGCTGGGGACATTTCTACGAGCAGTACTTC
CASSWGHFYEQYF
>TRBV11-3|NA|TRBJ2-3|NA
TGTGCCAGCAGCTTAATTAGTTTGGGGAGCCTAAGCACAGATACGCAGTATTTT
CASSLISLGSLSTDTQYF
>TRBV7-3|TRBD2|TRBJ2-7|NA
TGTGCCAGCAGTTATAGCGGGGGTTCCTACGAGCAGTACTTC
CASSYSGGSYEQYF
>TRBV29-1|TRBD1|TRBJ1-4|NA
TGCAGCGTTGGGGGACAGGGCGTCGGCGAAAAACTGTTTTTT
CSVGGQGVGEKLFF
>TRBV5-1|NA|TRBJ2-3|NA
TGCGCCAGCAGATACACAGATACGCAGTATTTT
CASRYTDTQYF
>TRBV7-9|NA|TRBJ2-7|NA
TGTGCCAGCAGCTTTGGGAGCTCCTACGAGCAGTACTTC
CASSFGSSYEQYF
>TRBV7-3|NA|TRBJ1-6|NA
TGTGCCAGCAGCTTAATAGTGGATTCACCCCTCCACTTT
CASSLIVDSPLHF
>TRBV9|TRBD1|TRBJ2-1|NA
TGTGCCAGCAGCGATTCCGGGACAGTCACCTACAATGAGCAGTTCTTC
CASSDSGTVTYNEQFF
>TRBV5-1|NA|TRBJ1-2|NA
TGCGCCAGCAGCTTGGGGGGCCTGACTAACTATGGCTACACCTTC
CASSLGGLTNYGYTF
>TRBV5-1|TRBD1|TRBJ2-7|NA
TGCGCCAGCAGTCCCAGGGGGCCTGACCACCTTTCCTACGAGCAGTACTTC
CASSPRGPDHLSYEQYF
>TRBV10-3|NA|TRBJ1-3|NA
TGTGCCATCGAATGGGGCGGACAGTCTGGAAACACCATATATTTT
CAIEWGGQSGNTIYF
>TRBV30|NA|TRBJ2-7|NA
TGTGCCTGGAGTGTTGGGAGCGGTTTTGAGCAGTACTTC
CAWSVGSGFEQYF
>TRBV7-2|NA|TRBJ2-2|NA
TGTGCCAGCAGCTTAATGTGGGGGGTGGGATCCCGGGCCACCGGGGAGCTGTTTTTT
CASSLMWGVGSRATGELFF
>TRBV7-9|TRBD1|TRBJ2-1|NA
TGTGCCAGCAGCTTAGGAGGACAGGGACTCCCTCGTGAAAGGAATGAGCAGTTCTTC
CASSLGGQGLPRERNEQFF
>TRBV11-3|NA|TRBJ2-7|NA
TGTGCCAGCAGCCCACAGGTAGGCAGCCCCTACGAGCAGTACTTC
CASSPQVGSPYEQYF
>TRBV19|NA|TRBJ1-4|NA
TGTGCCAGTAGTACGGGGGATGTTGCAACTAATGAAAAACTGTTTTTT
CASSTGDVATNEKLFF
>TRBV4-1|NA|TRBJ2-2|NA
TGCGCCAGCAGCCAAGGACTCAGGGGTACCGGGGAGCTGTTTTTT
CASSQGLRGTGELFF
>TRBV14|NA|TRBJ2-3|NA
TGTGCCAGCAGCCTCGGAGATACGCAGTATTTT
CASSLGDTQYF